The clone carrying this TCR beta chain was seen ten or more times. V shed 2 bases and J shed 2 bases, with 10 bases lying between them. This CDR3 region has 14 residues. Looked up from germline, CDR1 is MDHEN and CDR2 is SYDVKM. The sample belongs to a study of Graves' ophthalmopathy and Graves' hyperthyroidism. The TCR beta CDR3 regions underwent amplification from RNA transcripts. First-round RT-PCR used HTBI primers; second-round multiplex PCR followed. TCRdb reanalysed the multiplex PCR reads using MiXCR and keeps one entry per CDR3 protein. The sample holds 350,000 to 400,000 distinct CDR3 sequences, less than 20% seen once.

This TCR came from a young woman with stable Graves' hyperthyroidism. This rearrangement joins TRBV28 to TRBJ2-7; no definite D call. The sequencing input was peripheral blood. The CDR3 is CASSLSHRAYEQYF. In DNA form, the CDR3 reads TGTGCCAGCAGTTTAAGTCACAGAGCCTACGAGCAGTACTTC.